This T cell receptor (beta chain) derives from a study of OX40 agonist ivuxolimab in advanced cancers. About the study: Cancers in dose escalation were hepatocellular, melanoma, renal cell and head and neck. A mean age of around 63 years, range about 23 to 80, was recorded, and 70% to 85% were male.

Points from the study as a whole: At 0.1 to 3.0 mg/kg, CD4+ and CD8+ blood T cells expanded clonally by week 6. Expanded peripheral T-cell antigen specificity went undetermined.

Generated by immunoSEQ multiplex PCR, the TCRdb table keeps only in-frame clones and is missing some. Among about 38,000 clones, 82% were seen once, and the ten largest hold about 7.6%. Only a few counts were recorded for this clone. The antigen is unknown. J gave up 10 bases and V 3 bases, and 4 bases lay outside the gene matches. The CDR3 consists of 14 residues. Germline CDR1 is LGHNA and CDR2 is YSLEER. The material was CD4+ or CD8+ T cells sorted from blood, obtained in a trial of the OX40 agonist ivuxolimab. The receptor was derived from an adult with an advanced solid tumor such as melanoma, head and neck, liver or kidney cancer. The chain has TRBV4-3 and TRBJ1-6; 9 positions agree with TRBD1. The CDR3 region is CASSHEQGASPLHF. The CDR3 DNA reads TGCGCCAGCAGCCATGAACAGGGGGCCTCACCCCTCCACTTT.